The 32 T cell receptor beta chains reported below all come from one sample, sequenced in a study of vaccination and CD4 T cells after COVID-19 (dated 2022 in TCRdb). Receptors were amplified or captured by PCR. The sequencer listed for this sample is Illumina iSeq 100. TCRdb trimmed public reads at Q25 via fastp, called clones via MiXCR and kept in-frame beta chains. Records with the same CDR3 protein are collapsed into one entry carrying the most frequent genes and DNA. This sample holds about 30,000 distinct CDR3 sequences; roughly 50% were observed only once. Under 6% of the sample rests with the top ten. This specimen's time point label, interpreted: late sampling 161 to 241 days after vaccination in a few convalescent patients. The input for sequencing was CD4+ T cells from blood, taken about 7 months after SARS-CoV-2 vaccination. Every receptor here comes from a human donor who had recovered from COVID-19.

The J gene is TRBJ2-7, the V gene TRBV5-4, with TRBD2 matching over 10 bases. Per germline, CDR1 SGHNT and CDR2 YYREEE (reference sequence). Trimming removed 0 bases from V and 5 bases from J; junction bases left unmatched: 8. CDR3 size: 16 residues. The CDR3 loop is CASSLGLAGAPNEQYF. For the CDR3, the DNA is TGTGCCAGCAGCTTGGGACTAGCGGGTGCCCCTAACGAGCAGTACTTC.

This clonotype was counted only a few times. The chain couples TRBV20-1 to TRBJ2-1, with a tentative D call TRBD2 (6 bases). The CDR3 sequence is 16 residues long. The V gene's germline CDR1 is DFQATT and CDR2 SNEGSKA (reference sequence). Deletions cut 0 bases from V and 5 bases from J, with 17 bases between. CDR3 in amino acids: CSARDPAGTGHNEQFF. CDR3 in DNA: TGCAGTGCTAGAGATCCGGCGGGGACGGGACACAATGAGCAGTTCTTC.

This clonotype occurred a few times. J is TRBJ2-3 and V is TRBV19; 7 nucleotides match TRBD1. This CDR3 has 12 residues. Germline V gives CDR1 LNHDA, CDR2 SQIVND (reference sequence). After removal of 10 bases from V and 3 bases from J, the junction contained 4 bases not matched to a gene. Written as DNA, the CDR3 is TGTGCCACCGGGACAGCAACAGATACGCAGTATTTT. Translated: CATGTATDTQYF.

This clonotype was counted only a few times. This chain uses TRBV20-1 with TRBJ2-2; 11 bases map to TRBD2. V lost 6 bases, J lost 2 bases, and 11 bases stayed unmatched. This CDR3 is built from 17 residues. Germline loops: CDR1 DFQATT, CDR2 SNEGSKA (reference sequence). The CDR3 bases are TGCAGTGCCGCGATTCCTAGCGGGAGGAGAAACACCGGGGAGCTGTTTTTT. Its translation is CSAAIPSGRRNTGELFF.

In its sample, this clonotype was seen a few times. This rearrangement joins TRBV5-1 to TRBJ2-7; D unclear. Germline CDR1 is SGHRS and CDR2 is YFSETQ. The V end lost 2 bases, the J end lost 3 bases, and 6 bases lay between the germline ends. The CDR3 sequence is 12 residues long. As DNA, the CDR3 is TGCGCCAGCAGCTTAGACGGCTACGAGCAGTACTTC. Its translation is CASSLDGYEQYF.

There are a few counts of this clonotype. The CDR3 reads CASSAGQQETQYF. CDR3 coding DNA: TGTGCCAGCAGTGCCGGACAGCAAGAGACCCAGTACTTC. This sequence joins TRBV6-1 and TRBJ2-5, with D possibly matching TRBD1 (6 bases). Germline assignment: CDR1 MNHNS and CDR2 SASEGT. The length of the CDR3 is 13 residues. V lost 4 bases to trimming and J lost 2 bases, with 8 bases between them.

This clonotype was counted only a few times. The V and J genes are TRBV7-2 and TRBJ2-7, with TRBD2 identical over 8 bases. This CDR3 comprises 15 residues. Germline values: CDR1 SGHTA, CDR2 FQGNSA. The V segment lost 2 bases and the J segment 1 base; nucleotides outside the gene matches: 4. CDR3 in amino acids: CASSLSSGPSYEQYF. CDR3 bases: TGTGCCAGCAGCTTATCTAGCGGGCCGTCCTACGAGCAGTACTTC.

The gene calls are TRBV20-1 and TRBJ2-7; 8 bases fit TRBD1. The CDR3 has 15 residues. Per germline, CDR1 DFQATT and CDR2 SNEGSKA (reference sequence). V trimming: 3 bases; J trimming: 4 bases; junction bases outside the gene matches: 11. CDR3 in DNA: TGCAGTGCTAGCCCCGGACAGGGAGACTGGTACGAGCAGTACTTC. This encodes CSASPGQGDWYEQYF.

This clonotype was picked up a small number of times. The V gene is TRBV5-4, the J gene TRBJ2-1, with D unclear. The ends were cut back, 2 bases at V and 8 bases at J, with 11 bases in the middle. There are 13 residues in the CDR3. CDR1 and CDR2 (germline): SGHNT, YYREEE (reference sequence). The CDR3 coding sequence is TGTGCCAGCAGCTTAGATCGAGGCGATGAGCAGTTCTTC. As protein: CASSLDRGDEQFF.

The V call is TRBV7-3, the J call TRBJ2-7, with a tentative D call TRBD2 (6 bases). Trimming left V 2 bases short and J 2 bases short, with 13 bases between. The germline V gene encodes CDR1 SGHTA and CDR2 FQGTGA. CDR3 length: 15 residues. CDR3 sequence: CASSLDGSPTYEQYF. As DNA, the CDR3 is TGTGCCAGCAGCTTAGACGGGAGCCCCACCTACGAGCAGTACTTC.

The genes are TRBV15 and TRBJ2-7, with D maybe TRBD1 (6 bases). CDR3 size: 15 residues. Germline V gene lookup returns CDR1 LNHNV and CDR2 YYDKDF (reference sequence). V was shortened by 5 bases and J by 6 bases, with 20 bases between the two germline ends. The CDR3, as DNA: TGTGCCACCAGCCCCCCAGGGGATTCCCTCTTCGAGCAGTACTTC. It yields the protein CATSPPGDSLFEQYF. Variable domain in full (rest from reference TRBV15 and TRBJ2-7): DAMVIQNPRYQVTQFGKPVTLSCSQTLNHNVMYWYQQKSSQAPKLLFHYYDKDFNNEADTPDNFQSRRPNTSFCFLDIRSPGLGDTAMYLCATSPPGDSLFEQYFGPGTRLTVT.

Here the CDR3 DNA reads TGTGCCAGTTCAGGGACACGGGGGGAGACCCAGTACTTC. This codes for CASSGTRGETQYF. V usage is TRBV19 and J usage is TRBJ2-5; D possibly matches TRBD1 or TRBD2 (6 bases each). Trimming left V 8 bases short and J 5 bases short, with 15 bases between. CDR1 is LNHDA and CDR2 is SQIVND in the germline V gene (reference sequence). The CDR3 covers 13 residues.

The chain has TRBV27 and TRBJ1-1, with D possibly being TRBD1 (6 bases). The V and J ends lost 3 bases and 1 base respectively, with 12 bases between them. The germline V gene encodes CDR1 MNHEY and CDR2 SMNVEV (reference sequence). The CDR3 is 15 amino acids. This chain's CDR3 is CASSLWGRGNTEAFF. The CDR3, as DNA: TGTGCCAGCAGTTTGTGGGGCAGGGGGAACACTGAAGCTTTCTTT.

This chain links TRBV2 with TRBJ2-7; possibly TRBD2 for D (6 bases). The CDR3 runs 15 residues. V was shortened by 3 bases and J by 8 bases, with 20 bases between the two germline ends. CDR1 is SNHLY and CDR2 is FYNNEI in the germline V gene. The CDR3, as DNA: TGTGCCAGCAGTGAGGGAGGACAACGAAACCCCAAGCAGTACTTC. Encoded protein: CASSEGGQRNPKQYF.

This clonotype was found once. The chain employs TRBV7-2 and TRBJ2-3; 10 nucleotides line up with TRBD1. Germline V gene lookup returns CDR1 SGHTA and CDR2 FQGNSA. The V gene end was trimmed by 6 bases and the J gene end by 5 bases; junction bases not matched to a gene: 5. This CDR3 is built from 14 residues. CDR3 DNA sequence: TGTGCCAGCAGAGACAGGGGGCGAGGAGATACGCAGTATTTT. Translated, it gives CASRDRGRGDTQYF.

This clonotype was seen more than once but under ten times. The chain uses TRBV6-1 and TRBJ2-6, with 7 bases that match TRBD2. Germline V gives CDR1 MNHNS, CDR2 SASEGT. After removal of 3 bases from V and 0 bases from J, the junction contained 2 bases not matched to a gene. The CDR3 is 16 amino acids. CDR3 loop: CASSDASGSGANVLTF. In DNA form, the CDR3 reads TGTGCCAGCAGTGATGCTAGCGGCTCTGGGGCCAACGTCCTGACTTTC.

This rearrangement joins TRBV7-9 to TRBJ2-7; no definite D call. Germline CDR1 SEHNR, CDR2 FQNEAQ (reference sequence). This CDR3 is 12 amino acids long. The ends were cut back, 4 bases at V and 9 bases at J, with 13 bases in the middle. The CDR3 coding sequence is TGTGCCAGCAGCTCAACCTTTTCGGTGCAGTACTTC. This sequence encodes CASSSTFSVQYF.

The CDR3: CASSYGPKNIQYF. The CDR3, as DNA: TGTGCCAGCAGTTATGGGCCCAAAAACATTCAGTACTTC. The genes are TRBV6-5 and TRBJ2-4; D uncertain. The CDR3 contains 13 residues. The V end was cut by 3 bases, the J end by 2 bases, with 5 bases between. From germline, CDR1 is MNHEY and CDR2 SVGAGI.

This clonotype was observed a few times. The V call is TRBV27, the J call TRBJ2-7; 8 bases line up with TRBD2. Looked up from germline, CDR1 is MNHEY and CDR2 is SMNVEV (reference sequence). The CDR3 extends over 14 amino acids. With V trimmed by 6 bases and J by 4 bases, 8 bases remained unmatched. DNA of the CDR3: TGTGCCAGCAGCAAACTAGCGGAAGCATACGAGCAGTACTTC. Amino acids: CASSKLAEAYEQYF.

V is TRBV5-4 and J is TRBJ2-5; 7 nucleotides agree with TRBD1. The CDR3 has 16 amino acids. Germline V gene lookup returns CDR1 SGHNT and CDR2 YYREEE (reference sequence). Losses at the gene ends were 4 bases for V and 2 bases for J; bases not matched to a gene: 11. The CDR3 DNA follows: TGTGCCAGCAGCGCCAACTACAGGGACAGACAAGAGACCCAGTACTTC. This codes for CASSANYRDRQETQYF.

This chain uses TRBV28 with TRBJ2-7; 11 nucleotides agree with TRBD2. The CDR3 is 17 amino acids. Trimming at V came to 4 bases and at J to 7 bases, leaving 15 bases not matched to a gene. Germline V gene sequence: CDR1 MDHEN, CDR2 SYDVKM. The CDR3 bases are TGTGCCAGCAGTTCAAGGGGAAGACTAGCGGGATTAGGTGAGCAGTACTTC. This translates into CASSSRGRLAGLGEQYF.

A note on this clonotype: At one boundary the junction diverges from the germline segment, which might be a read error. The V gene is TRBV20-1, the J gene TRBJ2-5; D is unclear. This CDR3 is 11 amino acids long. Germline V gene lookup returns CDR1 DFQATT and CDR2 SNEGSKA (reference sequence). The DNA of the CDR3 is TGCAGTGCCGCGCCCGTCGGTGATCGGTTCTTC. Amino acid sequence: CSAAPVGDRFF.

V is TRBV10-2 and J is TRBJ2-3; 10 bases are shared with TRBD2. The CDR3 runs to 14 residues. Germline values: CDR1 WSHSY, CDR2 SAAADI. V was pared by 5 bases and J by 3 bases, with 2 bases of the junction left unmatched. As DNA, the CDR3 is TGCGCCAGCAGTAGCGGGAGGGGAACAGATACGCAGTATTTT. This sequence encodes CASSSGRGTDTQYF.

J is TRBJ2-2 and V is TRBV7-9; 10 bases map to TRBD2. Per germline, CDR1 SEHNR and CDR2 FQNEAQ (reference sequence). V trimming: 5 bases; J trimming: 8 bases; junction bases outside the gene matches: 8. This CDR3 is built from 15 residues. The CDR3 loop is CASSHPLAGDGELFF. For the CDR3, the DNA is TGTGCCAGCAGCCACCCTCTAGCGGGAGATGGGGAGCTGTTTTTT.

A few counts support this clonotype. The chain has TRBV11-2 and TRBJ2-3, with 7 bases identical to TRBD2. The CDR3 consists of 14 residues. Germline CDR1 reads SGHAT; CDR2 reads FQNNGV. V was pared by 1 base and J by 5 bases, with 3 bases of the junction left unmatched. CDR3 in amino acids: CASSLGREGDTQYF. CDR3 nucleotide sequence: TGTGCCAGCAGCTTAGGCAGGGAGGGAGATACGCAGTATTTT.

The chain carries TRBV28 and TRBJ2-5; 8 bases fit TRBD2. This CDR3 has 14 residues. The trim removed 11 bases at V and 3 bases at J, leaving 11 bases unmatched. Germline-derived CDR1 and CDR2 are MDHEN and SYDVKM. The CDR3 is CASSGGGIEETQYF. CDR3 DNA sequence: TGTGCCTCCTCCGGCGGGGGGATAGAAGAGACCCAGTACTTC.

This clonotype was recorded a few times. This chain joins TRBV7-9 and TRBJ2-3; D call uncertain. This CDR3 contains 15 residues. Germline V gene data show CDR1 as SEHNR and CDR2 as FQNEAQ (reference sequence). The V end lost 1 base, the J end lost 0 bases, and 8 bases lay between the germline ends. In DNA form, the CDR3 reads TGTGCCAGCAGCTTAGAGGCTTCTAGCACAGATACGCAGTATTTT. This codes for CASSLEASSTDTQYF.

This chain joins TRBV27 and TRBJ2-7, with no clear D. Germline V lookup: CDR1 MNHEY, CDR2 SMNVEV (reference sequence). V was shortened by 3 bases and J by 2 bases, with 11 bases between the two germline ends. The length of the CDR3 is 14 residues. CDR3 in amino acids: CASSFRDAAYEQYF. DNA for the CDR3: TGTGCCAGCAGTTTCCGAGACGCCGCCTACGAGCAGTACTTC.

The CDR3 is CASSLAFGQETQYF. The CDR3 DNA reads TGTGCCAGCAGCTTAGCCTTCGGACAAGAGACCCAGTACTTC. This sequence joins TRBV7-2 and TRBJ2-5, with D unresolved. V was cut by 0 bases and J by 2 bases, with 7 bases left in between. The CDR3 spans 14 residues. Germline loops: CDR1 SGHTA, CDR2 FQGNSA.

The chain is built from TRBV29-1 and TRBJ2-1; D is unresolved. There are 17 residues in the CDR3. CDR1 SQVTM and CDR2 ANQGSEA come from the germline V gene. Between the trimmed V and J ends, which lost 2 bases and 0 bases, there was a span of 17 bases. The CDR3 region is CSVETWSGPSSYNEQFF. Written as DNA, the CDR3 is TGCAGCGTTGAAACGTGGTCCGGGCCAAGCTCCTACAATGAGCAGTTCTTC.

The chain recombines TRBV27 with TRBJ2-4, with 7 bases lining up with TRBD2. Trimming cost V 5 bases and J 3 bases; bases outside gene matches: 7. This CDR3 comprises 15 residues. Germline V gene sequence: CDR1 MNHEY, CDR2 SMNVEV (reference sequence). The DNA of the CDR3 is TGTGCCAGCAGTCGGGCGGGAGATCTCAAAAACATTCAGTACTTC. Its translation: CASSRAGDLKNIQYF.

The chain links TRBV7-3 to TRBJ2-1; 8 nucleotides line up with TRBD2. The CDR3 length is 16 residues. Per the germline V gene, CDR1 is SGHTA and CDR2 is FQGTGA. Losses at the gene ends were 5 bases for V and 3 bases for J; bases not matched to a gene: 9. The CDR3 DNA is TGTGCCAGCAGCAATAGCGGCGGGGGGTACTACAATGAGCAGTTCTTC. Its translation is CASSNSGGGYYNEQFF.